Presented here are 9 T cell receptor beta chains from one specimen sequenced in a study of T-cell memory formation after mild COVID-19. TCRdb re-called the 5' RACE reads through MiXCR, storing one row per CDR3 protein. Found here are 150,000 to 200,000 distinct CDR3 sequences, around a third of them singletons; the top ten hold 9.5% to 15%. The sequencing sample was made of PBMCs or a T cell subset sorted from them (not recorded which). Source of these receptors: an adult woman who had mild COVID-19 (a few samples of this study predate the infection). Cell type and time point are not known.

This clonotype was recorded at least ten times. The rearrangement links TRBV12-3 or TRBV12-4 to TRBJ2-5; TRBD2 aligns across 10 bases. The V segment lost 5 bases and the J segment 5 bases; nucleotides outside the gene matches: 2. The CDR3 has 13 residues. The DNA of the CDR3 is TGTGCCAGCAGTCCTAGCGGGGGTGAGACCCAGTACTTC. This encodes CASSPSGGETQYF.

The gene calls are TRBV2 and TRBJ1-4, with TRBD1 identical over 7 bases. Trimming at V came to 6 bases and at J to 8 bases, leaving 3 bases not matched to a gene. The germline V gene has CDR1 SNHLY and CDR2 FYNNEI. The CDR3 covers 12 residues. CDR3 region: CASSQGGEKLFF. CDR3 in DNA: TGTGCCAGCAGCCAGGGGGGCGAAAAACTGTTTTTT.

The chain is built from TRBV20-1 and TRBJ2-5; the D gene is possibly TRBD2 (6 bases). The CDR3 runs to 13 residues. Trimming shortened V by 2 bases and J by 6 bases, and 13 bases separated the two germline ends. Per the germline V gene, CDR1 is DFQATT and CDR2 is SNEGSKA (reference sequence). The CDR3 DNA follows: TGCAGTGCTAGACCGGGAGTGTTGAAGACCCAGTACTTC. Residues: CSARPGVLKTQYF.

The rearrangement uses TRBV5-6 and TRBJ1-3, with TRBD1 matching over 8 bases. The germline gives CDR1 SGHDT, CDR2 YYEEEE. The CDR3 consists of 16 residues. V lost 4 bases to trimming and J lost 1 base; unmatched junction nucleotides: 7. CDR3 sequence: CASSVGQVPSGNTIYF. The CDR3 DNA reads as TGTGCCAGCAGCGTGGGACAGGTCCCGTCTGGAAACACCATATATTTT.

The chain links TRBV20-1 to TRBJ2-2; D unclear. CDR1 DFQATT and CDR2 SNEGSKA come from the germline V gene (reference sequence). V gave up 3 bases and J gave up 3 bases, with 8 bases separating them. The CDR3 is 13 residues long. The CDR3 DNA is TGCAGTGCTAGTTCAGGTTACACCGGGGAGCTGTTTTTT. As protein: CSASSGYTGELFF.

The chain is built from TRBV19 and TRBJ1-5; D is undetermined. Trimming pared 5 bases from V and 2 bases from J, leaving 7 bases between. The CDR3 is made up of 13 amino acids. Germline V lookup: CDR1 LNHDA, CDR2 SQIVND (reference sequence). CDR3 coding DNA: TGTGCCAGTAGTCGGGGTGGCAATCAGCCCCAGCATTTT. Protein sequence: CASSRGGNQPQHF.

In its sample, this clonotype was seen a few times. V and J are TRBV20-1 and TRBJ2-5; TRBD1 aligns across 7 bases. The CDR3 spans 14 residues. The J segment lost 3 bases and the V segment lost 5 bases, leaving 9 bases of the junction unmatched. In germline, CDR1 is DFQATT, CDR2 SNEGSKA (reference sequence). CDR3 amino acids: CSAGRTGSKETQYF. The CDR3 DNA is TGCAGTGCTGGACGGACAGGCTCCAAAGAGACCCAGTACTTC.

The chain combines TRBV3-1 with TRBJ1-2; D possibly corresponds to TRBD1 (5 bases). Trimming stripped 1 base from V and 6 bases from J, with 15 bases between. The V gene's germline CDR1 is LGHDT and CDR2 YNNKEL (reference sequence). The CDR3 sequence is 15 residues long. The CDR3 region has the DNA TGTGCCAGCAGCCAAGTGGGGGAGTGGACCCATGGCTACACCTTC. This gives the protein CASSQVGEWTHGYTF.

There are many counts of this clonotype. The chain joins TRBV25-1 to TRBJ2-7; tentatively, D is TRBD1 (6 bases). The germline V gene encodes CDR1 MGHDK and CDR2 SYGVNS. The CDR3 contains 14 residues. The V end lost 3 bases, the J end lost 1 base, and 10 bases lay between the germline ends. The DNA for the CDR3 is TGTGCCAGCAGTGACAGGGGACCTTCCTACGAGCAGTACTTC. Its translation: CASSDRGPSYEQYF.